The 18 T cell receptor beta chains reported below all come from one sample, sequenced in a study of vaccination effects on CD4 cells after COVID-19. Under the ViraFEST assay, PBMC were stimulated with viral peptide pools so that antigen-specific CD4+ T cells expanded. Sequencing was performed afterwards. CD4+ T cell isolation took place after about 11 days of culture. Two doses of either BNT162b2 or mRNA-1273 were given to each participant. Profiled with immunoSEQ multiplex PCR; TCRdb holds only in-frame clones, not every one. Here the sample spans 57,000 or so clones, approximately 73% being singletons. For these TCRs, the target antigens are not known. The sequencing used CD4+ T cells from PBMCs cultured with HCoV-229E spike peptides, collected after COVID-19 vaccination. The origin of the receptors is a human donor who received a COVID-19 vaccine.

CDR3 residues: CASSSNGGEQYV. CDR3 nucleotide sequence: TGTGCCAGCAGCTCGAACGGAGGGGAGCAGTACGTC. The chain has TRBV21-1 and TRBJ2-7; TRBD2, the D gene given by the table, was not confirmed from the DNA. TRBV21-1 is listed as a pseudogene. This CDR3 comprises 12 residues.

This chain joins TRBV2 and TRBJ1-2; no clear D. From germline, CDR1 is SNHLY and CDR2 FYNNEI. Trimming took off 7 bases at V and 7 bases at J, with 16 bases between the two ends. The CDR3 sequence is 13 residues long. CDR3 residues: CASTRWEASGYTF. The CDR3 region has the DNA TGTGCCAGCACTCGCTGGGAGGCTTCTGGCTACACCTTC.

The rearrangement links TRBV6-4 to TRBJ2-1; 11 positions agree with TRBD2. The CDR3 spans 15 residues. In germline, CDR1 is MRHNA, CDR2 SNTAGT. With V trimmed by 5 bases and J by 8 bases, 8 bases remained unmatched. The CDR3 sequence is CASSINSGGAYEQFF. The CDR3 nucleotides are TGTGCCAGCAGTATAAATAGCGGGGGGGCCTATGAGCAGTTCTTC.

The chain is built from TRBV24-1 and TRBJ2-2; a possible D gene is TRBD1 (7 bases). The V gene's germline CDR1 is KGHDR and CDR2 SFDVKD. This CDR3 has 15 residues. V dropped 4 bases and J dropped 7 bases, with 15 bases sitting between them. CDR3 amino acids: CATSDAGTAGGELFF. The CDR3 DNA reads as TGTGCCACCAGTGACGCGGGGACAGCGGGCGGGGAGCTGTTTTTT.

V usage is TRBV19 and J usage is TRBJ2-2, with TRBD1 as a possible D gene (7 bases). In germline, CDR1 is LNHDA, CDR2 SQIVND (reference sequence). Trimming stripped 7 bases from V and 0 bases from J, with 12 bases between. CDR3 length equals 15 residues. CDR3 protein: CASNAGQSNTGELFF. The CDR3 coding sequence is TGTGCCAGTAATGCGGGACAGTCGAACACCGGGGAGCTGTTTTTT.

The J gene is TRBJ1-1, the V gene TRBV24-1; no reliable D call. The CDR3 runs to 15 residues. Per the germline V gene, CDR1 is KGHDR and CDR2 is SFDVKD. The V and J ends lost 4 bases and 0 bases respectively, with 11 bases between them. The CDR3 here is CATSDSRRLNTEAFF. The CDR3 coding sequence is TGTGCCACCAGTGACTCCCGACGGTTGAACACTGAAGCTTTCTTT.

The chain joins TRBV7-2 to TRBJ1-2; D is undetermined. The V and J ends lost 0 bases and 3 bases respectively, with 11 bases between them. CDR3 size: 15 residues. The germline V gene encodes CDR1 SGHTA and CDR2 FQGNSA. The chain's CDR3 is CASSLAIGRDYGYTF. The CDR3 DNA is TGTGCCAGCAGCTTAGCGATAGGGAGGGACTATGGCTACACCTTC.

The chain uses TRBV24-1 and TRBJ2-3; 11 bases line up with TRBD1. The length of the CDR3 is 17 residues. CDR1 and CDR2 from the germline V gene are KGHDR and SFDVKD. V gave up 4 bases and J gave up 0 bases; unmatched junction bases: 5. This CDR3 is CATSDSGTGGSTDTQYF. CDR3 bases: TGTGCCACCAGTGACTCCGGGACAGGGGGTAGCACAGATACGCAGTATTTT.

The chain carries TRBV2 and TRBJ2-5, with 10 nucleotides matching TRBD2. The germline CDR1 and CDR2 sequences are SNHLY and FYNNEI. The CDR3 sequence is 15 residues long. The V segment lost 7 bases and the J segment 9 bases; nucleotides outside the gene matches: 14. CDR3 in amino acids: CASTLGLADSTAQYF. CDR3 nucleotide sequence: TGTGCCAGCACCCTAGGACTAGCGGACTCGACGGCCCAGTACTTC. Combining the CDR3 with reference TRBV2 and TRBJ2-5 gives the whole variable domain EPEVTQTPSHQVTQMGQEVILRCVPISNHLYFYWYRQILGQKVEFLVSFYNNEISEKSEIFDDQFSVERPDGSNFTLKIRSTKLEDSAMYFCASTLGLADSTAQYFGPGTRLLVL.

The chain's CDR3 is CASSLNYWDSGNTIYF. The DNA for the CDR3 is TGTGCCAGCAGCTTAAACTACTGGGACAGCGGAAACACCATATATTTT. This chain links TRBV7-2 with TRBJ1-3; TRBD1 agrees at 7 bases. Trimming cost V 2 bases and J 4 bases; bases outside gene matches: 8. The CDR3 consists of 16 residues. Germline CDR1 SGHTA, CDR2 FQGNSA.

The rearrangement uses TRBV6-2 or TRBV6-3 and TRBJ2-2, with 7 nucleotides matching TRBD1. V lost 5 bases, J lost 1 base, and 10 bases stayed unmatched. Germline CDR1 reads MNHEY; CDR2 reads SVGEGT. This CDR3 spans 17 amino acids. This chain's CDR3 is CASSHPRTGGNTGELFF. CDR3 coding DNA: TGTGCCAGCAGTCATCCGAGGACAGGCGGGAACACCGGGGAGCTGTTTTTT.

This clone has just one count. V and J are TRBV5-1 and TRBJ2-3, with D possibly being TRBD2 (5 bases). The CDR3 covers 13 residues. In germline, CDR1 is SGHRS, CDR2 YFSETQ. V dropped 4 bases and J dropped 6 bases, with 12 bases sitting between them. CDR3 region: CASSHTRLDTQYF. CDR3 DNA sequence: TGCGCCAGCAGCCACACTAGACTGGATACGCAGTATTTT.

The V gene is TRBV6-6, the J gene TRBJ1-1; perhaps TRBD1 as D (5 bases). The CDR3 totals 16 residues. Trimming shortened V by 0 bases and J by 3 bases, and 14 bases separated the two germline ends. Germline V gene data show CDR1 as MNHNY and CDR2 as SVGAGI (reference sequence). CDR3 coding DNA: TGTGCCAGCAGTTACTCGATGGGCAGGGACTACACTGAAGCTTTCTTT. Translation: CASSYSMGRDYTEAFF.

This chain joins TRBV28 and TRBJ1-3, with D unresolved. V was cut by 8 bases and J by 2 bases, with 7 bases left in between. CDR1 and CDR2 from the germline V gene are MDHEN and SYDVKM. The CDR3 contains 12 residues. The CDR3 nucleotides read TGTGCCAGCCACGGGGCTGGAAACACCATATATTTT. Translated, it gives CASHGAGNTIYF.

This clone was counted only a few times. The V and J genes are TRBV4-1 and TRBJ1-6; TRBD1 agrees at 7 bases. Germline assignment: CDR1 MGHRA and CDR2 YSYEKL. Losses at the gene ends were 1 base for V and 4 bases for J; bases not matched to a gene: 1. This CDR3 spans 15 amino acids. As DNA, the CDR3 is TGCGCCAGCAGCCAAGTACAGGGGTATAATTCACCCCTCCACTTT. Translation: CASSQVQGYNSPLHF.

The chain links TRBV28 to TRBJ1-5; D gene unclear. Trimming took 3 bases from V and 5 from J, leaving 11 bases between them. Germline V lookup: CDR1 MDHEN, CDR2 SYDVKM. The length of the CDR3 is 14 residues. CDR3 coding DNA: TGTGCCAGCAGTTTCTGGGCCGGGGATCAGCCCCAGCATTTT. It specifies CASSFWAGDQPQHF.

This clone was counted only a few times. CDR3 nucleotides: TGTGCCAGCAGTTACTCCCAGGGATACTATGGCTACACCTTC. It encodes CASSYSQGYYGYTF. The chain uses TRBV6-5 and TRBJ1-2, with D possibly being TRBD1 (5 bases). Looked up from germline, CDR1 is MNHEY and CDR2 is SVGAGI. CDR3 length: 14 residues. Trimming shortened V by 0 bases and J by 3 bases, and 8 bases separated the two germline ends.

The V gene is TRBV7-8, the J gene TRBJ2-1; D ambiguous. From germline, CDR1 is SGHVS and CDR2 FQNEAQ. V was trimmed by 2 bases and J by 6 bases, leaving 8 bases between them. This CDR3 is built from 13 residues. This CDR3 is CASSLRARNEQFF. The CDR3 DNA sequence: TGTGCCAGCAGCTTACGGGCTCGCAATGAGCAGTTCTTC.